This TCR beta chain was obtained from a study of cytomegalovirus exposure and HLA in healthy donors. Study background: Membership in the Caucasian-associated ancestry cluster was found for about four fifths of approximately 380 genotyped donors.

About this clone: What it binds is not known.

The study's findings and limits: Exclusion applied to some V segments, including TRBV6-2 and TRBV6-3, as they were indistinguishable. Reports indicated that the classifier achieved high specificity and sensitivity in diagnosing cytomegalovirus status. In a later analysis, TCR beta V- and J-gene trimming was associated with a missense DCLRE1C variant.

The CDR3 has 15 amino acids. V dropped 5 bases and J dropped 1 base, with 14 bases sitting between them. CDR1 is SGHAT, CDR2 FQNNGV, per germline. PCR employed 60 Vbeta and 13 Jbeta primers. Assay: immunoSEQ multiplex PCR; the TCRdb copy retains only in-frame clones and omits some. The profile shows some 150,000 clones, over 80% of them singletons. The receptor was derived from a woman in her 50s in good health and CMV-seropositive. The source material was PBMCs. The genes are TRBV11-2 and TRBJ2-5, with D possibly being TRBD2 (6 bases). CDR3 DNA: TGTGCCAGCAGCGGGGGACTGCGGACCCAAGAGACCCAGTACTTC. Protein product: CASSGGLRTQETQYF.